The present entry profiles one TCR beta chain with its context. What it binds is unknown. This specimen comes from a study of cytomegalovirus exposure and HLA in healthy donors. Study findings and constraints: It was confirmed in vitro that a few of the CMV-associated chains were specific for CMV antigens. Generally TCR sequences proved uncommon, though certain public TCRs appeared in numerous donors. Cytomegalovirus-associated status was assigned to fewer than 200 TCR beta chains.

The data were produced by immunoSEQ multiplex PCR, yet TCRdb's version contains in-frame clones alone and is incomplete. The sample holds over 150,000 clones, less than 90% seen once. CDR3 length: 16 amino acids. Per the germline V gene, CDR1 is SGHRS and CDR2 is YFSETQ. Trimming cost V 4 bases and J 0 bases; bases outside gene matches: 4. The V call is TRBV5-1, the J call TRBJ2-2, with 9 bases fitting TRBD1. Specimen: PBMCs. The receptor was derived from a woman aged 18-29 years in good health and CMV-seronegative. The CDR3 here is CASSIRQGANTGELFF. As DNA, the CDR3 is TGCGCCAGCAGCATTCGACAGGGGGCGAACACCGGGGAGCTGTTTTTT.